These 29 T cell receptor beta chains were sequenced from one sample in a study of T-cell reconstitution after alpha-beta-depleted transplantation in children. Preparing the TCRbeta library involved the use of unique molecular identifiers. Via MiXCR, TCRdb re-called the PCR reads, giving one row per CDR3 protein. Of 900,000 or so distinct CDR3 sequences detected, about 16% appear once; the ten largest clones hold roughly 5%. This sample comprised PBMCs, mostly from graft donor cells, obtained 360 days after TCRalphabeta/CD19-depleted stem cell transplant. Every receptor here comes from a male patient between 10 and 17 years old who had a stem cell transplant for acute lymphoblastic leukemia, so the T cells may come from the graft donor.

In its sample, this clonotype was seen a few times. This chain links TRBV9 with TRBJ2-4; unclear D gene. Germline V gives CDR1 SGDLS, CDR2 YYNGEE. Trimming removed 0 bases at V and 0 bases at J, with 10 bases between. The CDR3 is 16 amino acids. The CDR3 DNA reads as TGTGCCAGCAGCGTAGGCCGAAACCGAGCCAAAAACATTCAGTACTTC. It encodes CASSVGRNRAKNIQYF.

The V and J genes are TRBV10-3 and TRBJ1-2, with D maybe TRBD1 (5 bases). V was trimmed by 10 bases and J by 3 bases, leaving 12 bases between them. Germline lookup yields CDR1 ENHRY and CDR2 SYGVKD. The CDR3 runs 12 residues. CDR3 bases: TGTGCCACTCGCGGGGGGGACTATGGCTACACCTTC. Encoded protein: CATRGGDYGYTF.

V is TRBV7-9 and J is TRBJ2-1; no clear D gene. This CDR3 contains 17 residues. Germline V gives CDR1 SEHNR, CDR2 FQNEAQ (reference sequence). The V and J ends lost 5 bases and 4 bases respectively, with 21 bases between them. In DNA form, the CDR3 reads TGTGCCAGCAGCCCACTCTTATTACTGGGCGAGTACAATGAGCAGTTCTTC. Translating it yields CASSPLLLLGEYNEQFF.

This chain uses TRBV15 with TRBJ2-3, with a weak D call TRBD1 (6 bases). V was clipped by 3 bases and J by 1 base, with 11 bases between them. The CDR3 runs 15 residues. In germline, CDR1 is LNHNV, CDR2 YYDKDF (reference sequence). CDR3 region: CATSRPEGGTDTQYF. The CDR3 DNA sequence: TGTGCCACCAGCAGGCCCGAGGGGGGCACAGATACGCAGTATTTT.

The rearrangement joins TRBV4-1 to TRBJ2-7; D ambiguous. The germline gives CDR1 MGHRA, CDR2 YSYEKL. This CDR3 contains 18 residues. Deletions cut 0 bases from V and 1 base from J, with 19 bases between. The CDR3 spells CASSQDWSTEPLSYEQYF. The CDR3 coding sequence is TGCGCCAGCAGCCAAGATTGGAGCACGGAACCACTTTCCTACGAGCAGTACTTC.

The chain links TRBV5-1 to TRBJ2-7; the D gene is possibly TRBD2 (6 bases). V was cut by 5 bases and J by 2 bases, with 14 bases left in between. The CDR3 has 14 amino acids. In germline, CDR1 is SGHRS, CDR2 YFSETQ. CDR3 coding DNA: TGCGCCAGCAGGTCGGCGGGGACCACCTACGAGCAGTACTTC. Translated: CASRSAGTTYEQYF.

This clonotype occurred a few times. The chain uses TRBV10-3 and TRBJ2-5; TRBD2 agrees at 10 bases. The trim removed 4 bases at V and 5 bases at J, leaving 7 bases unmatched. The germline V gene encodes CDR1 ENHRY and CDR2 SYGVKD. This CDR3 is built from 15 residues. Here the CDR3 reads CAISALAGVEETQYF. The CDR3 coding sequence is TGTGCCATCAGTGCCCTAGCGGGAGTTGAGGAGACCCAGTACTTC.

This chain joins TRBV25-1 and TRBJ2-2; weak D call: TRBD1 (5 bases). CDR1 MGHDK and CDR2 SYGVNS come from the germline V gene. V was shortened by 3 bases and J by 8 bases, with 13 bases between the two germline ends. This CDR3 contains 14 residues. The CDR3 is CASSEPMQGGELFF. CDR3 bases: TGTGCCAGCAGTGAGCCGATGCAGGGTGGGGAGCTGTTTTTT.

CDR3 amino acids: CASSPGGLAGSYEQYF. CDR3 DNA: TGTGCCAGCAGCCCGGGGGGACTAGCGGGCTCCTACGAGCAGTACTTC. The chain couples TRBV7-7 to TRBJ2-7, with 12 bases aligning to TRBD2. The CDR3 is made up of 16 amino acids. J was trimmed by 0 bases and V by 5 bases; bases with no gene match: 5. The germline V gene encodes CDR1 SSHAT and CDR2 FNYEAQ (reference sequence).

The rearrangement uses TRBV29-1 and TRBJ2-2; 7 bases are shared with TRBD1. The J segment lost 2 bases and the V segment lost 7 bases, leaving 7 bases of the junction unmatched. Germline V gene data show CDR1 as SQVTM and CDR2 as ANQGSEA. The CDR3 has 14 residues. The CDR3 reads CSAFSGGNTGELFF. CDR3 sequence (DNA): TGCAGCGCCTTCTCAGGGGGTAACACCGGGGAGCTGTTTTTT.

This clonotype was detected many times. The CDR3 here is CASMGLTNQPQHF. Written as DNA, the CDR3 is TGCGCCAGCATGGGGCTGACCAATCAGCCCCAGCATTTT. The chain joins TRBV10-2 to TRBJ1-5; perhaps TRBD1 as D (5 bases). The CDR3 length is 13 residues. Germline CDR1 WSHSY, CDR2 SAAADI. Trimming left V 7 bases short and J 3 bases short, with 10 bases between.

This chain uses TRBV29-1 with TRBJ2-5; D is uncertain. CDR1 is SQVTM, CDR2 ANQGSEA, per germline. The length of the CDR3 is 11 residues. V shed 5 bases and J shed 5 bases, with 9 bases lying between them. The CDR3 DNA reads TGCAGCGTTCTCCCAGAGGAGACCCAGTACTTC. Protein sequence: CSVLPEETQYF. The variable domain in full, completed from reference TRBV29-1 and TRBJ2-5, reads SAVISQKPSRDICQRGTSLTIQCQVDSQVTMMFWYRQQPGQSLTLIATANQGSEATYESGFVIDKFPISRPNLTFSTLTVSNMSPEDSSIYLCSVLPEETQYFGPGTRLLVL.

This clonotype was seen repeatedly, ten times or more. The V gene is TRBV5-6, the J gene TRBJ1-5, with 9 bases fitting TRBD1. Germline assignment: CDR1 SGHDT and CDR2 YYEEEE. J was trimmed by 2 bases and V by 0 bases; bases with no gene match: 6. CDR3 length: 17 residues. Written as DNA, the CDR3 is TGTGCCAGCAGCTTGGGACAGGGGGTAGTTCGCAATCAGCCCCAGCATTTT. Translated: CASSLGQGVVRNQPQHF.

This clonotype was picked up a small number of times. The chain is built from TRBV6-1 and TRBJ2-7; tentatively, D is TRBD1 or TRBD2 (5 bases each). V lost 4 bases, J lost 2 bases, and 9 bases lay in between. The CDR3 loop spans 13 amino acids. CDR1 MNHNS and CDR2 SASEGT come from the germline V gene. CDR3 sequence reads: CASSARDPYEQYF. The CDR3 DNA reads TGTGCCAGCAGTGCCAGGGACCCCTACGAGCAGTACTTC.

This chain connects TRBV27 to TRBJ2-4; maybe TRBD1 (6 bases). The CDR3 totals 14 residues. Per germline, CDR1 MNHEY and CDR2 SMNVEV (reference sequence). V lost 6 bases and J 4 bases, leaving 13 bases between the germline ends. CDR3 protein: CASSPAGTKNIQYF. The CDR3, as DNA: TGTGCCAGCAGCCCAGCCGGGACAAAAAACATTCAGTACTTC.

This clonotype appeared a few times. The chain links TRBV25-1 to TRBJ2-7; tentatively, D is TRBD1 or TRBD2 (5 bases each). Germline loops: CDR1 MGHDK, CDR2 SYGVNS. The V end was cut by 11 bases, the J end by 6 bases, with 14 bases between. The CDR3 is 11 residues long. The CDR3 DNA reads as TGTGCCGCATCGAGGGGCCTCGAGCAGTACTTC. The encoded protein is CAASRGLEQYF.

This clonotype was detected a few times. The rearrangement links TRBV6-5 to TRBJ1-1; 10 bases fit TRBD1. The V and J ends lost 0 bases and 12 bases, in that order; junction bases with no gene match: 7. The CDR3 spans 14 residues. Germline loops: CDR1 MNHEY, CDR2 SVGAGI. The DNA for the CDR3 is TGTGCCAGCAGTTACTCGAAGACAGGGGGCAAAACTTTCTTT. It encodes CASSYSKTGGKTFF.

CDR3 in DNA: TGCGCCAGCAGCCAACTAGCGGGAGTAGAGACCCAGTACTTC. Translation gives CASSQLAGVETQYF. The V and J genes are TRBV4-1 and TRBJ2-5, with TRBD2 identical over 10 bases. Germline V gene data show CDR1 as MGHRA and CDR2 as YSYEKL. CDR3 size: 14 residues. V was clipped by 2 bases and J by 4 bases; unmatched bases: 1.

Many counts were recorded for this clonotype. The rearrangement uses TRBV5-8 and TRBJ2-3, with 12 bases identical to TRBD2. This CDR3 contains 17 residues. The germline CDR1 and CDR2 sequences are SGHTS and YDEGEE. V dropped 0 bases and J dropped 5; count of bases not matched to a gene: 7. CDR3: CASSLALTSGGGDTQYF. The CDR3 nucleotides read TGTGCCAGCAGCTTGGCCTTGACTAGCGGGGGCGGAGATACGCAGTATTTT.

This clonotype was seen only a few times. The chain links TRBV9 to TRBJ2-1; 14 bases align to TRBD2. This CDR3 is 19 amino acids long. CDR1 is SGDLS, CDR2 YYNGEE, per germline. Germline trimming cut 0 bases from V and 7 bases from J; bases unmatched to any gene: 12. This CDR3 reads CASSVGTLTSGRERNEQFF. CDR3 nucleotides: TGTGCCAGCAGCGTAGGGACCTTGACTAGCGGGAGGGAACGGAATGAGCAGTTCTTC.

In this sample, this clonotype turned up many times. The rearrangement uses TRBV20-1 and TRBJ2-1, with TRBD1 as a possible D gene (5 bases). Germline-derived CDR1 and CDR2 are DFQATT and SNEGSKA (reference sequence). V was cut by 3 bases and J by 13 bases, with 10 bases left in between. The CDR3 is 10 residues long. This chain's CDR3 is CSASHRTQFF. CDR3 coding DNA: TGCAGTGCTAGTCACAGGACACAGTTCTTC.

The chain uses TRBV6-2 or TRBV6-3 and TRBJ2-7; possibly TRBD1 or TRBD2 for D (5 bases each). The CDR3 is 13 amino acids. V lost 5 bases and J lost 7, with 15 bases in between. Per the germline V gene, CDR1 is MNHEY and CDR2 is SVGEGT. CDR3 nucleotide sequence: TGTGCCAGCAGTAGTCACAGGTCGGGGGAGCAGTACTTC. Translation gives CASSSHRSGEQYF.

The sample holds a few counts of this clonotype. This chain joins TRBV5-1 and TRBJ2-4; D is perhaps TRBD2 (5 bases). Germline values: CDR1 SGHRS, CDR2 YFSETQ. The CDR3 is 17 amino acids. Trimming took off 1 base at V and 1 base at J, with 15 bases between the two ends. This CDR3 reads CASSLPWTGLAKNIQYF. CDR3 DNA sequence: TGCGCCAGCAGCTTGCCTTGGACTGGGCTGGCCAAAAACATTCAGTACTTC.

This clonotype appeared once. CDR3: CASSQRLRRGADTQYF. Written as DNA, the CDR3 is TGTGCCAGCAGCCAGAGGTTACGTCGGGGGGCAGATACGCAGTATTTT. The V call is TRBV3-1, the J call TRBJ2-3; TRBD2 matches at 7 bases. V gave up 3 bases and J gave up 4 bases; unmatched junction bases: 10. CDR1 LGHDT and CDR2 YNNKEL come from the germline V gene (reference sequence). This CDR3 comprises 16 residues.

The chain uses TRBV5-1 and TRBJ2-6; 7 bases are shared with TRBD1. CDR1 and CDR2 (germline): SGHRS, YFSETQ. V was clipped by 0 bases and J by 3 bases; unmatched bases: 3. This CDR3 spans 16 amino acids. The CDR3 sequence: CASSLGQGIGANVLTF. The CDR3 DNA reads as TGCGCCAGCAGCTTGGGACAGGGAATTGGGGCCAACGTCCTGACTTTC.

The table lists this clonotype with a few counts. The rearrangement joins TRBV6-1 to TRBJ2-1, with 8 bases matching TRBD1. CDR1 is MNHNS, CDR2 SASEGT, per germline. The trim removed 5 bases at V and 6 bases at J, leaving 6 bases unmatched. The CDR3 runs 14 residues. CDR3 DNA sequence: TGTGCCAGCAGTAGGACAGGGTCGGCCAATGAGCAGTTCTTC. This sequence encodes CASSRTGSANEQFF.

V gene TRBV12-3 or TRBV12-4 combines with J gene TRBJ2-5; 8 bases are shared with TRBD2. Trimming took 6 bases from V and 3 from J; bases not matched to a gene: 15. The CDR3 spans 17 residues. The DNA of the CDR3 is TGTGCCAGCAGAGAAAGTAGCGGGATACTTGGGAAAGAGACCCAGTACTTC. This gives the protein CASRESSGILGKETQYF.

This clonotype was detected only a few times. The rearrangement links TRBV5-1 to TRBJ2-2; D gene uncertain. V dropped 4 bases and J dropped 3 bases, with 7 bases sitting between them. From germline, CDR1 is SGHRS and CDR2 YFSETQ. The CDR3 runs to 13 residues. This CDR3 is CASSVQDTGELFF. The DNA for the CDR3 is TGCGCCAGCAGCGTCCAGGACACCGGGGAGCTGTTTTTT. Variable domain in full (rest from reference TRBV5-1 and TRBJ2-2): KAGVTQTPRYLIKTRGQQVTLSCSPISGHRSVSWYQQTPGQGLQFLFEYFSETQRNKGNFPGRFSGRQFSNSRSEMNVSTLELGDSALYLCASSVQDTGELFFGEGSRLTVL.

The rearrangement uses TRBV5-5 and TRBJ1-2; 10 nucleotides agree with TRBD1. Trimming took 2 bases from V and 2 from J; bases not matched to a gene: 3. The CDR3 has 15 amino acids. The germline V gene has CDR1 SGHKS and CDR2 YYEKEE (reference sequence). CDR3 sequence reads: CASSFMTGGNYGYTF. In DNA form, the CDR3 reads TGTGCCAGCAGCTTCATGACAGGGGGCAACTATGGCTACACCTTC.